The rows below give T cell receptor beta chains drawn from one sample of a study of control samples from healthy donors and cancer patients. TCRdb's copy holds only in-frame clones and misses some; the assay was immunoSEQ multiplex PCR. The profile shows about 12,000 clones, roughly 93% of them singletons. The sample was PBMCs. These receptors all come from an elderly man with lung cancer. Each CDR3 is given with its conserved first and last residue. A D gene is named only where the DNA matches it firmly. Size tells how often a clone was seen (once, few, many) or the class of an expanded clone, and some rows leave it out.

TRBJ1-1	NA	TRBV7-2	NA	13	TGTGCCAGCAGCTTAGGAGGAGACACTGAAGCTTTCTTT	CASSLGGDTEAFF
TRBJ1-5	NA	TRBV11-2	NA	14	TGTGCCAGCAGCTTAGATGGAGGGTCTGGGCCCCAGCATTTT	CASSLDGGSGPQHF
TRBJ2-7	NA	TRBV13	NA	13	TGTGCCAGCAGTTCGACGGAAACCTACGAGCAGTACTTC	CASSSTETYEQYF
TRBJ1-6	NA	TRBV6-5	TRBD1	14	TGTGCCAGCCGGGGGACAGGGGATAATTCACCCCTCCACTTT	CASRGTGDNSPLHF
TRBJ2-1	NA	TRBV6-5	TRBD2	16	TGTGCCAGCAGTTCCCGGACTAGCGGGGGGGAGGATGAGCAGTTCTTC	CASSSRTSGGEDEQFF
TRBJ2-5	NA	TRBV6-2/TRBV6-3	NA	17	TGTGCCAGCAGCCTCCGGACTGTAATCCTCTCACAAGAGACCCAGTACTTC	CASSLRTVILSQETQYF
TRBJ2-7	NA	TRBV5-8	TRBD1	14	TGTGCCAGCAGCCCGCGAACAGGGGTCTACGAGCAGTACTTC	CASSPRTGVYEQYF
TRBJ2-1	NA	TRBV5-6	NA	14	TGTGCCAGCAGCTTGAGACAGCTTTACAATGAGCAGTTCTTC	CASSLRQLYNEQFF
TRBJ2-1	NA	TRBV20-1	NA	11	TGCAGTGCACGTAATTACAATGAGCAGTTCTTC	CSARNYNEQFF
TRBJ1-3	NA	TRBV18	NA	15	TGTGCCAGCTCCCCCGACGGACGCTCTGGAAACACCATATATTTT	CASSPDGRSGNTIYF
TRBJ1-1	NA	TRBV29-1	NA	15	TGCAGTGCCTCCTCGGGCTGGGCGATGAACACTGAAGCTTTCTTT	CSASSGWAMNTEAFF
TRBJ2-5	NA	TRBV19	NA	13	TGTGCCAGTAGTGTGACAGGGAGGGAGACCCAGTACTTC	CASSVTGRETQYF
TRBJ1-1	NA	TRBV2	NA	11	TGTGCCAGTACCAGGGAAACCGAAGCTTTCTTT	CASTRETEAFF
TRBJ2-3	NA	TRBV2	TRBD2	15	TGTGCCAGCAAAGGACTAGAAGGGTTCACAGATACGCAGTATTTT	CASKGLEGFTDTQYF
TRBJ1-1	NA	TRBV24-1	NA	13	TGTGCCACCAGGGCAGCTGATAACACTGAAGCTTTCTTT	CATRAADNTEAFF
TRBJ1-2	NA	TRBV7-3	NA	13	TGTGCCAGCAGCTTTCCAGGGGAGGATGGCTACACCTTC	CASSFPGEDGYTF
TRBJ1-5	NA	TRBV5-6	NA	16	TGTGCCAGCAGCGCCGGCGGGGGTTTGGGCAATCAGCCCCAGCATTTT	CASSAGGGLGNQPQHF
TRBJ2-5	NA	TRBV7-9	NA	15	TGTGCCAGCAGCTTAGGCGACGGCCCTCGGGAGACCCAGTACTTC	CASSLGDGPRETQYF
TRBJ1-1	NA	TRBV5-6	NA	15	TGTGCCAGCAGCTTGGGGACGGGGGGTTGGACTGAAGCTTTCTTT	CASSLGTGGWTEAFF
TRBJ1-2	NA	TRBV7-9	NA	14	TGTGCCAGCAGCTTATGGACGGCCCCGCATGGCTACACCTTC	CASSLWTAPHGYTF
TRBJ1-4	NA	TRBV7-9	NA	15	TGTGCCAGCAGCCCCCGGGAGGGGTTAGAGGAAAAACTGTTTTTT	CASSPREGLEEKLFF
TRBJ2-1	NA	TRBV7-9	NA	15	TGTGCCAGCAGCTCACCCGGGACAAAGGACAATGAGCAGTTCTTC	CASSSPGTKDNEQFF
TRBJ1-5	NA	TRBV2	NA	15	TGTGCCAGCAGTGAAGGAAATGAGGGCAATCAGCCCCAGCATTTT	CASSEGNEGNQPQHF
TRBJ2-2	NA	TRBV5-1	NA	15	TGCGCCAGCAGCTTGGCAGCCGGGGTGACCGGGGAGCTGTTTTTT	CASSLAAGVTGELFF
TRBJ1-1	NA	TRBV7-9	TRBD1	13	TGTGCCAGCAGCTCCGACAGGGGCACTGAAGCTTTCTTT	CASSSDRGTEAFF
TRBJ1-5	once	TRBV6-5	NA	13	TGTGCCAGCAGTCGGACAGTTCATCAGCCCCAGCATTTT	CASSRTVHQPQHF